A selection of T cell receptor beta chains follows, all from one sample in a study of response to subunit inactivated influenza vaccine. TCRdb reprocessed the RT-PCR reads with MiXCR, giving one entry per CDR3 protein. The sample contains roughly 500,000 distinct CDR3 sequences, approximately 15% of which appear only once. Sample: CD4+ T cells sorted from PBMCs, taken about 23 months after vaccination. These receptors were taken from a man aged 50-75 years who received an inactivated influenza vaccine. Each CDR3 is given with its conserved first and last residue. A D gene is named only where the DNA matches it firmly. Size is stated for part of the rows, as once, few or many counts, or as a class when the clone is expanded.

clone size	V gene	J gene	D gene	CDR3 protein	CDR3 DNA
many	TRBV6-2/TRBV6-3	TRBJ2-1	-	CASSRHQAGDNEQFF	TGTGCCAGCAGTCGACACCAAGCGGGCGACAATGAGCAGTTCTTC
-	TRBV5-1	TRBJ2-6	-	CASSLRAGRANVLTF	TGCGCCAGCAGCTTGCGGGCTGGAAGGGCCAACGTCCTGACTTTC
-	TRBV5-8	TRBJ2-3	TRBD1	CASSSGGAGDTQYF	TGTGCCAGCAGCTCAGGGGGCGCAGGGGATACGCAGTATTTT
-	TRBV4-2	TRBJ2-5	TRBD1	CAGSQLGQTQETQYF	TGTGCCGGCAGCCAACTGGGACAGACTCAAGAGACCCAGTACTTC
-	TRBV5-1	TRBJ2-7	TRBD2	CASRRGVYEQYF	TGCGCCAGCAGACGGGGGGTCTACGAGCAGTACTTC
many	TRBV3-1	TRBJ2-5	TRBD1	CASSQSTRGLSGETQYF	TGTGCCAGCAGCCAGAGTACCAGGGGGCTATCTGGGGAGACCCAGTACTTC
-	TRBV28	TRBJ2-7	-	CAAGKLNYEQYF	TGTGCGGCGGGCAAGCTTAACTACGAGCAGTACTTC
-	TRBV6-1	TRBJ2-1	-	CASHTGISSYNEQFF	TGTGCCAGCCACACAGGGATAAGCTCCTACAATGAGCAGTTCTTC
many	TRBV29-1	TRBJ1-1	-	CSDEGQAFYTEAFF	TGCAGCGACGAAGGGCAGGCCTTTTACACTGAAGCTTTCTTT
few	TRBV6-2/TRBV6-3	TRBJ2-7	-	CASNRQRSSSYEQYF	TGTGCCAGCAACCGTCAAAGAAGCAGCTCCTACGAGCAGTACTTC
-	TRBV7-2	TRBJ2-3	-	CASTILADTQYF	TGTGCCAGCACAATTCTAGCAGATACGCAGTATTTT
-	TRBV12-3/TRBV12-4	TRBJ2-7	TRBD1	CASRTGTGKTYEQYF	TGTGCCAGCAGGACCGGGACAGGGAAAACTTACGAGCAGTACTTC
-	TRBV6-1	TRBJ2-1	TRBD2	CASSEYSGSSYNEQFF	TGTGCCAGCAGTGAATATAGCGGGAGCTCCTACAATGAGCAGTTCTTC
-	TRBV24-1	TRBJ2-7	TRBD1	CATSRTGGYEQYF	TGTGCCACCAGTCGAACAGGGGGATACGAGCAGTACTTC
few	TRBV20-1	TRBJ2-7	TRBD2	CSAASGRNEQYF	TGCAGTGCGGCTAGCGGGAGAAACGAGCAGTACTTC
-	TRBV20-1	TRBJ1-2	-	CSASRDTDSYYGYTF	TGCAGTGCTTCCCGGGACACGGACTCGTACTATGGCTACACCTTC
-	TRBV6-2/TRBV6-3	TRBJ1-5	-	CASSRTVSNQPQHF	TGTGCCAGCTCCCGGACAGTTAGCAATCAGCCCCAGCATTTT
many	TRBV20-1	TRBJ2-3	TRBD2	CSASRASGGTQYF	TGCAGTGCTAGTAGGGCTAGCGGGGGAACGCAGTATTTT
few	TRBV7-2	TRBJ2-7	TRBD1	CASSLEGQVYEQYF	TGTGCCAGCAGCTTAGAGGGACAGGTCTACGAGCAGTACTTC
many	TRBV29-1	TRBJ2-1	-	CSVVGPPGNEQFF	TGCAGCGTTGTGGGCCCTCCGGGCAATGAGCAGTTCTTC
-	TRBV7-6	TRBJ2-1	TRBD1	CASSLFMLDRGPNEQFF	TGTGCCAGCAGCTTATTTATGCTTGACAGGGGGCCTAATGAGCAGTTCTTC
-	TRBV4-3	TRBJ2-3	-	CASSQGSRVGDTQYF	TGCGCCAGCAGCCAAGGGTCCAGGGTGGGAGATACGCAGTATTTT
few	TRBV18	TRBJ2-1	TRBD1	CASSPPVAGQGRNEQFF	TGTGCCAGCTCACCACCAGTAGCAGGACAGGGACGGAATGAGCAGTTCTTC
-	TRBV12-3/TRBV12-4	TRBJ2-1	-	CASRVNYEQFF	TGTGCCAGCAGAGTTAACTATGAGCAGTTCTTC
-	TRBV28	TRBJ2-3	-	CASRRDTRMTDTQYF	TGTGCCAGCAGGCGGGACACTAGGATGACAGATACGCAGTATTTT
few	TRBV5-1	TRBJ1-4	-	CASSSKGPSNEKLFF	TGCGCCAGCAGCAGTAAGGGGCCCTCAAATGAAAAACTGTTTTTT
-	TRBV10-3	TRBJ2-2	TRBD2	CAITRTSPTGELFF	TGTGCCATCACAAGGACTAGCCCCACCGGGGAGCTGTTTTTT
-	TRBV6-2/TRBV6-3	TRBJ2-2	-	CASSYWGRSHTGELFF	TGTGCCAGCAGTTACTGGGGACGATCTCACACCGGGGAGCTGTTTTTT
few	TRBV20-1	TRBJ1-4	-	CSAREPTGWKGLFF	TGCAGTGCTAGAGAACCGACAGGATGGAAAGGACTGTTTTTT
few	TRBV15	TRBJ2-7	-	CATSRDIAGEQYF	TGTGCCACCAGCAGGGATATAGCCGGCGAGCAGTACTTC
many	TRBV7-9	TRBJ2-7	-	CASTRAYEQYF	TGTGCCAGCACCCGAGCCTACGAGCAGTACTTC
-	TRBV28	TRBJ2-4	TRBD2	CASSLPSGSKNIQYF	TGTGCCAGCAGTTTACCTAGCGGGAGCAAAAACATTCAGTACTTC
-	TRBV7-2	TRBJ1-1	TRBD1	CASSSDRAEAFF	TGTGCCAGCAGCTCCGACAGGGCTGAAGCTTTCTTT
few	TRBV7-9	TRBJ1-2	-	CASSQLDASNYGYTF	TGTGCCAGCAGCCAACTGGACGCGAGTAACTATGGCTACACCTTC
many	TRBV15	TRBJ2-2	-	CATSRISGTGELFF	TGTGCCACCAGCAGAATAAGCGGCACCGGGGAGCTGTTTTTT
-	TRBV3-1	TRBJ1-5	-	CASSQEVGNQPQHF	TGTGCCAGCAGCCAAGAGGTAGGCAATCAGCCCCAGCATTTT
many	TRBV4-2	TRBJ2-6	-	CASSQGVPLDLLEPSGANVLTF	TGTGCCAGCAGCCAAGGGGTTCCTCTAGATCTCCTTGAACCCTCTGGGGCCAACGTCCTGACTTTC
-	TRBV10-3	TRBJ2-7	TRBD1	CAISSAGQGSYEQYF	TGTGCCATCAGTTCTGCGGGACAGGGAAGTTACGAGCAGTACTTC
-	TRBV6-2/TRBV6-3	TRBJ2-3	TRBD2	CASSYWKREGDTQYF	TGTGCCAGCAGTTACTGGAAGCGGGAGGGGGATACGCAGTATTTT
few	TRBV20-1	TRBJ1-1	TRBD1	CSARPGQRGTEAFF	TGCAGTGCTCGGCCGGGACAGCGGGGCACTGAAGCTTTCTTT